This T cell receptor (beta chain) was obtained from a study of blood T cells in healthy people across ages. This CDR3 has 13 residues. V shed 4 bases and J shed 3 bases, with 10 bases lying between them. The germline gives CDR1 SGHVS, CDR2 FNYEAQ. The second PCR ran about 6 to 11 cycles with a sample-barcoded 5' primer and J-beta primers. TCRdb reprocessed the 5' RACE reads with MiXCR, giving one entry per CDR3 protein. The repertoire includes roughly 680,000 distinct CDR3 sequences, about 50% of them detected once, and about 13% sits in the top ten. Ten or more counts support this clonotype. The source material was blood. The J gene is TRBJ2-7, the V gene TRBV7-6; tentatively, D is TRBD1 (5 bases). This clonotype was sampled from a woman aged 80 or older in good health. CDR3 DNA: TGTGCCAGCAGCTCTGCTAGGGGCTACGAGCAGTACTTC. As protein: CASSSARGYEQYF.